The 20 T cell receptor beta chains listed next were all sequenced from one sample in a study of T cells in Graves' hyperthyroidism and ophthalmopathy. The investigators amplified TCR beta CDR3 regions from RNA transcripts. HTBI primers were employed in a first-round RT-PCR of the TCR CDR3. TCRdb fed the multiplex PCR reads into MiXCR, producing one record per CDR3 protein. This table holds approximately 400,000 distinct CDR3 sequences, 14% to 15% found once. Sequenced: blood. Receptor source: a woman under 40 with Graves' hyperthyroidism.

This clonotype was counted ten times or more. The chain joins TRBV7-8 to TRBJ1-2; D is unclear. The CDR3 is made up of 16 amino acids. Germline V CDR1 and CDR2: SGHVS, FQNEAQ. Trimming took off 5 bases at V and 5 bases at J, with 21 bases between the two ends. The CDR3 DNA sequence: TGTGCCAGCAGCCCGGGTCGTGGCAAGGTTGCATATGGCTACACCTTC. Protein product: CASSPGRGKVAYGYTF. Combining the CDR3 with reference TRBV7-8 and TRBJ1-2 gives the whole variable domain GAGVSQSPRYKVAKRGQDVALRCDPISGHVSLFWYQQALGQGPEFLTYFQNEAQLDKSGLPSDRFFAERPEGSVSTLKIQRTQQEDSAVYLCASSPGRGKVAYGYTFGSGTRLTVV.

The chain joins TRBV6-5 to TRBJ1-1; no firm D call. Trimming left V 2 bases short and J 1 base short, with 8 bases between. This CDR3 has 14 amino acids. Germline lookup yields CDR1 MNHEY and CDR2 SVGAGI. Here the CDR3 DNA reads TGTGCCAGCAGTTACATGGCCGGGAACACTGAAGCTTTCTTT. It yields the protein CASSYMAGNTEAFF.

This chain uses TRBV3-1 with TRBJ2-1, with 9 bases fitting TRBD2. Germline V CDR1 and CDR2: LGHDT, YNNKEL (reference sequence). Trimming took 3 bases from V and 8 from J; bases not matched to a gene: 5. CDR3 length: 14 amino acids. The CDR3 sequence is CASSQPGLADEQFF. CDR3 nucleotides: TGTGCCAGCAGCCAGCCGGGACTAGCCGATGAGCAGTTCTTC.

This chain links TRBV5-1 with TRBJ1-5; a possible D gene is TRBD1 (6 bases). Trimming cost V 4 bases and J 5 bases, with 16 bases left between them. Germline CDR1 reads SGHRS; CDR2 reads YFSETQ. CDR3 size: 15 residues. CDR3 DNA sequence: TGCGCCAGCAGCCCCGGGACACGTCCTTATCAGCCCCAGCATTTT. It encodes CASSPGTRPYQPQHF.

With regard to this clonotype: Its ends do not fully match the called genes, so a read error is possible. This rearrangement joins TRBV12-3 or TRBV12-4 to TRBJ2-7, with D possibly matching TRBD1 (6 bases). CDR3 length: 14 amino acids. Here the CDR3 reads CASRLEDSGLEQYF. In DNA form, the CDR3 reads TGTGCCAGCAGGTTAGAGGACAGCGGACTCGAACAGTACTTC.

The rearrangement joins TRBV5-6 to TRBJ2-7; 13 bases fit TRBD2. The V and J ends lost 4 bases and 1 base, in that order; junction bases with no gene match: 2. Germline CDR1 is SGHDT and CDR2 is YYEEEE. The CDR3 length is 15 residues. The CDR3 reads CASSGGLAGSYEQYF. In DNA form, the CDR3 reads TGTGCCAGCAGCGGGGGACTAGCGGGATCCTACGAGCAGTACTTC.

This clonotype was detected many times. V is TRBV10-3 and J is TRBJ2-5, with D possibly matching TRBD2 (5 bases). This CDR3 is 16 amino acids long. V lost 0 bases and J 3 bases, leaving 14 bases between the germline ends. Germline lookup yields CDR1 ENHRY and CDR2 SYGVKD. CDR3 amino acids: CAISESIGAGEETQYF. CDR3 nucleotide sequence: TGTGCCATCAGTGAGTCGATAGGAGCCGGGGAAGAGACCCAGTACTTC.

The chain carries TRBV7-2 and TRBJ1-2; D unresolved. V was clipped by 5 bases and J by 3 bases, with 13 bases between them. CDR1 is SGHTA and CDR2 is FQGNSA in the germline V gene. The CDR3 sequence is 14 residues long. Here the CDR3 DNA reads TGTGCCAGCAGCCCTTACATCTCCGACTATGGCTACACCTTC. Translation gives CASSPYISDYGYTF. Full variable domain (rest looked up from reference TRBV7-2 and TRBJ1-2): GAGVSQSPSNKVTEKGKDVELRCDPISGHTALYWYRQSLGQGLEFLIYFQGNSAPDKSGLPSDRFSAERTGGSVSTLTIQRTQQEDSAVYLCASSPYISDYGYTFGSGTRLTVV.

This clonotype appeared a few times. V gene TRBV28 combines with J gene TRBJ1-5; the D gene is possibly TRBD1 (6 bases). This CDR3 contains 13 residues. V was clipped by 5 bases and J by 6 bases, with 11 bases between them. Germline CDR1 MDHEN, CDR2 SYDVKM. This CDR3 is CASSQGLGQPQHF. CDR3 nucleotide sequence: TGTGCCAGCAGTCAGGGGTTAGGTCAGCCCCAGCATTTT.

The CDR3 DNA reads as TGCAGTGCCCACGCCTACGAGCAGTACTTC. Protein product: CSAHAYEQYF. V usage is TRBV20-1 and J usage is TRBJ2-7; D gene ambiguous. V was cut by 6 bases and J by 2 bases, with 5 bases left in between. The length of the CDR3 is 10 residues. The germline gives CDR1 DFQATT, CDR2 SNEGSKA (reference sequence).

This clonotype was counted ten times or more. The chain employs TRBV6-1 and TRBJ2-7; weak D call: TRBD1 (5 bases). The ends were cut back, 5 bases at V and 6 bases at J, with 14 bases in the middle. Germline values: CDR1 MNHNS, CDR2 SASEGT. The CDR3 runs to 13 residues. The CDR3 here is CASSTPTEAEQYF. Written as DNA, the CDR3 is TGTGCCAGCAGTACCCCGACAGAAGCCGAGCAGTACTTC.

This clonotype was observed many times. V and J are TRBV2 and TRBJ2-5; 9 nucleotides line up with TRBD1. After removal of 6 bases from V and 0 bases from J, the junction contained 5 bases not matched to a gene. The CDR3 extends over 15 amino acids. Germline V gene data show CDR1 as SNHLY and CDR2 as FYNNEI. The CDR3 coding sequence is TGTGCCAGCAGACCAGGACAGGGGAACCAAGAGACCCAGTACTTC. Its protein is CASRPGQGNQETQYF.

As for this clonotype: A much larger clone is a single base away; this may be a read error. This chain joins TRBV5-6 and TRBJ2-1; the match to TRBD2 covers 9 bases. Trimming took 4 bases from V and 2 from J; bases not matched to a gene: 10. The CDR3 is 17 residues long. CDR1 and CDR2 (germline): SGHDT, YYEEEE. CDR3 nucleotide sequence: TGTGCCAGCAGCCTTCAACTGACTAGCGGACCCTACAATGAGCAGTTCTTC. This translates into CASSLQLTSGPYNEQFF.

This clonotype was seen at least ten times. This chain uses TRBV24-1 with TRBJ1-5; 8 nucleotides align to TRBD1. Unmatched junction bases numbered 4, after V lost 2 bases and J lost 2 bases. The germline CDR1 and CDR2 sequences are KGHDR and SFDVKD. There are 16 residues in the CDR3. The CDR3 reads CATSDSRTGRNQPQHF. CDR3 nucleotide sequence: TGTGCCACCAGTGATTCCCGGACAGGGCGCAATCAGCCCCAGCATTTT.

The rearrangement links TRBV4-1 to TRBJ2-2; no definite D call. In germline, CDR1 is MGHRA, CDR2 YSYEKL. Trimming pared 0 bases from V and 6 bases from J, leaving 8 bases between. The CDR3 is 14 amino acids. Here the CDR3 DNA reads TGCGCCAGCAGCCAAGATCCGTTCTCCGGGGAGCTGTTTTTT. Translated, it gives CASSQDPFSGELFF.

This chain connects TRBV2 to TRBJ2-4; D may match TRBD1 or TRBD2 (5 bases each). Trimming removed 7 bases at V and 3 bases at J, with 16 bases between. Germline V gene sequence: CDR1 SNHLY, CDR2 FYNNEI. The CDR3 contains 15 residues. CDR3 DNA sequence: TGTGCCAGCACTCCCCGGGGCCATTTCAAAAACATTCAGTACTTC. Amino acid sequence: CASTPRGHFKNIQYF.

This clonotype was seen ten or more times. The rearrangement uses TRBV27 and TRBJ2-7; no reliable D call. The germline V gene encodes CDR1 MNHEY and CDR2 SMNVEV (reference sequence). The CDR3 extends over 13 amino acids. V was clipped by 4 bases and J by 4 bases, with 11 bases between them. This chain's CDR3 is CASSSPPSYEQYF. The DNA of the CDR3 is TGTGCCAGCAGTTCCCCGCCCTCGTACGAGCAGTACTTC.

CDR3 nucleotide sequence: TGTGCCAGCAGCGGACAGCTAGATACGCAGTATTTT. Protein: CASSGQLDTQYF. The J gene is TRBJ2-3, the V gene TRBV9, with a weak D call TRBD1 (5 bases). CDR1 and CDR2 (germline): SGDLS, YYNGEE. The germline V and J ends were trimmed by 3 bases and 5 bases, with 7 bases remaining between them. The CDR3 contains 12 residues.

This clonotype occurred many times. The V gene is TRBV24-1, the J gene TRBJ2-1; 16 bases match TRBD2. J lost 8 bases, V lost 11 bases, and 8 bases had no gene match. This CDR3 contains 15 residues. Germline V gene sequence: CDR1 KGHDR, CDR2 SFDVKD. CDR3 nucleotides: TGTGCCATCGGGGGACTAGCGGGAGGGCCCTATGAGCAGTTCTTC. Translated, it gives CAIGGLAGGPYEQFF.

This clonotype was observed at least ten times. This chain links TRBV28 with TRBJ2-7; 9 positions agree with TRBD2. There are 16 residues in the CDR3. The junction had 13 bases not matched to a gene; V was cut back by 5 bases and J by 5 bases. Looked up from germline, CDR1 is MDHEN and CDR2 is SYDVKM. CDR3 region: CASSPVAGVWRNEQYF. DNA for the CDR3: TGTGCCAGCAGTCCCGTAGCGGGAGTGTGGAGAAACGAGCAGTACTTC.